A selection of T cell receptor beta chains follows, all from one sample in a study of blood T cell repertoires in COVID-19. TCRdb's table, derived via immunoSEQ multiplex PCR, lists solely in-frame clones and lacks some. The table includes roughly 140,000 clones, approximately 80% detected once. Sequenced material: peripheral blood. These TCRs come from a man in his sixties with active or convalescent COVID-19. Each CDR3 is given with its conserved first and last residue. The order of the fields is V gene, J gene, clone size, D gene, CDR3 DNA, CDR3 protein. A D gene is named only where the DNA matches it firmly. Size is omitted from some rows. Given values are once, few, many or a class for expanded clones.

V: TRBV3-1/TRBV3-2; J: TRBJ2-1; size: -; D: -; DNA: TGTGCCAGCAGCCAAGTTTGGCGGGGCTACAATGAGCAGTTCTTC; CDR3: CASSQVWRGYNEQFF
V: TRBV18; J: TRBJ1-4; size: -; D: -; DNA: TGTGCCAGCTCACCACCGAACAGGGATGGTGAAAAACTGTTTTTT; CDR3: CASSPPNRDGEKLFF
V: TRBV9; J: TRBJ1-2; size: -; D: -; DNA: TGTGCCAGCAGCGTAGTGGCAGGCTATGGCTACACCTTC; CDR3: CASSVVAGYGYTF
V: TRBV7-8; J: TRBJ2-3; size: -; D: -; DNA: TGTGCCATCTCGAGGGCAGATACGCAGTATTTT; CDR3: CAISRADTQYF
V: TRBV18; J: TRBJ1-1; size: -; D: TRBD1; DNA: TGTGCCAGCTCACCACGGGTTCAGGGGGGCACTGAAGCTTTCTTT; CDR3: CASSPRVQGGTEAFF
V: TRBV5-1; J: TRBJ2-7; size: -; D: TRBD2; DNA: TGCGCCAGCAGCACCGGGACTAGCGGGACGCTCTCCTACGAGCAGTACTTC; CDR3: CASSTGTSGTLSYEQYF
V: TRBV7-6; J: TRBJ1-1; size: -; D: -; DNA: TGTGCCAGCAGCTTAGATGGGGGAGGTGACACTGAAGCTTTCTTT; CDR3: CASSLDGGGDTEAFF
V: TRBV5-1; J: TRBJ2-7; size: -; D: -; DNA: TGCGCCAGCACCACTGGAGGGGGACAGCTTACCGAGCAGTACTTC; CDR3: CASTTGGGQLTEQYF
V: TRBV7-2; J: TRBJ2-5; size: -; D: TRBD2; DNA: TGTGCCAGCAGCAACGGACTAGCTCGAGAGACCCAGTACTTC; CDR3: CASSNGLARETQYF
V: TRBV27; J: TRBJ2-2; size: -; D: -; DNA: TGTGCCAGCAGTTTAGAGCGGGCTGATTTCACCGGGGAGCTGTTTTTT; CDR3: CASSLERADFTGELFF
V: TRBV6-5; J: TRBJ2-1; size: -; D: -; DNA: TGTGCCAGCCGGAGACAGAGCTCCTACAATGAGCAGTTCTTC; CDR3: CASRRQSSYNEQFF
V: TRBV9; J: TRBJ2-3; size: -; D: TRBD2; DNA: TGTGCCAGCAGCGCGTACCCGGGAGGGTTCACAGATACGCAGTATTTT; CDR3: CASSAYPGGFTDTQYF
V: TRBV18; J: TRBJ1-5; size: -; D: -; DNA: TGTGCCAGCACCAAGGGCGGGGGGAAAAATCAGCCCCAGCATTTT; CDR3: CASTKGGGKNQPQHF
V: TRBV4-3; J: TRBJ2-4; size: -; D: -; DNA: TGCGCCAGCAGCCAAGATATCTTAAACATTCAGTACTTC; CDR3: CASSQDILNIQYF
V: TRBV12-3/TRBV12-4; J: TRBJ1-2; size: once; D: -; DNA: TGTGCCAGCAGTGCGGGGAGGGTCGGCTACACCTTC; CDR3: CASSAGRVGYTF
V: TRBV28; J: TRBJ2-3; size: -; D: TRBD2; DNA: TGTGCCAGCAGTTTAATAGCGGGAGGAGATACGCAGTATTTT; CDR3: CASSLIAGGDTQYF
V: TRBV18; J: TRBJ2-5; size: -; D: TRBD2; DNA: TGTGCCAGCTCACCAGGCGGGGGAGATAGACAAGAGACCCAGTACTTC; CDR3: CASSPGGGDRQETQYF
V: TRBV19; J: TRBJ2-1; size: -; D: TRBD1; DNA: TGTGCCAGTAGTATAGTCGGGACAGGATACAATGAGCAGTTCTTC; CDR3: CASSIVGTGYNEQFF
V: TRBV21-1; J: TRBJ2-4; size: -; D: -; DNA: TGTGCCAGCATTCCCAAAGGACTGTCCTGGGCTAGACTAGCCAAAAACATTCAGTACTTC; CDR3: CASIPKGLSWARLAKNIQYF
V: TRBV7-2; J: TRBJ2-7; size: -; D: -; DNA: TGTGCCAGCAGCTTAGCGAGCCCCTACGAGCAGTACTTC; CDR3: CASSLASPYEQYF
V: TRBV7-9; J: TRBJ1-1; size: -; D: -; DNA: TGTGCCAGCAGCTTAGATACGGGGGAGACTGAAGCTTTCTTT; CDR3: CASSLDTGETEAFF
V: TRBV9; J: TRBJ1-1; size: -; D: -; DNA: TGTGCCAGCAGCGTAGGGCCCACGAACACTGAAGCTTTCTTT; CDR3: CASSVGPTNTEAFF
V: TRBV18; J: TRBJ2-3; size: -; D: TRBD2; DNA: TGTGCCAGCTCATCCTTAGCGGGATCTAGCACAGATACGCAGTATTTT; CDR3: CASSSLAGSSTDTQYF
V: TRBV6-2/TRBV6-3; J: TRBJ2-3; size: -; D: TRBD2; DNA: TGTGCCAGCAGTTACCAGCTAGCGGGCCTTAGCACAGATACGCAGTATTTT; CDR3: CASSYQLAGLSTDTQYF
V: TRBV24-1; J: TRBJ2-7; size: -; D: TRBD2; DNA: TGTGCCACCAGTGATTCTCCCGGGACTAGCGGGAGTCACTACGAGCAGTACTTC; CDR3: CATSDSPGTSGSHYEQYF
V: TRBV6-4; J: TRBJ2-1; size: -; D: -; DNA: TGTGCCAGCAGTCCAGGGATGGTTGAGCAGTTCTTC; CDR3: CASSPGMVEQFF
V: TRBV7-9; J: TRBJ1-2; size: -; D: -; DNA: TGTGCCAGCAGCTTTCCCGAAGGGGGGGGGCTGGACTATGGCTACACCTTC; CDR3: CASSFPEGGGLDYGYTF
V: TRBV20-1; J: TRBJ1-1; size: -; D: -; DNA: TGCAGTGCTAGATCAGCGGGGGGGGCTTTCTTT; CDR3: CSARSAGGAFF
V: TRBV28; J: TRBJ1-1; size: -; D: -; DNA: TGTGCCAGCAGTACAGCGGTCACTGAAGCTTTCTTT; CDR3: CASSTAVTEAFF
V: TRBV5-1; J: TRBJ2-7; size: few; D: TRBD1; DNA: TGCGCCAGCAGGGAAACCGCCTCCGGGACAGGTTCCTACGAGCAGTACTTC; CDR3: CASRETASGTGSYEQYF
V: TRBV27; J: TRBJ1-6; size: -; D: -; DNA: TGTGCCAGCAGTTTTGACACGGGGTTTAATTCACCCCTCCACTTT; CDR3: CASSFDTGFNSPLHF
V: TRBV27; J: TRBJ1-6; size: -; D: -; DNA: TGTGCCAGCAGTTCCAACGGGTTGACAGGAGGCCTCCACTTT; CDR3: CASSSNGLTGGLHF
V: TRBV3-1/TRBV3-2; J: TRBJ1-5; size: -; D: -; DNA: TGTGCCAGCAGCCGAAGAGGGTCGGATCAGCCCCAGCATTTT; CDR3: CASSRRGSDQPQHF
V: TRBV11-2; J: TRBJ2-1; size: -; D: TRBD1; DNA: TGTGCCAGCAGCCGGGCGGGACAGGAATACAATGAGCAGTTCTTC; CDR3: CASSRAGQEYNEQFF
V: TRBV3-1/TRBV3-2; J: TRBJ1-6; size: few; D: -; DNA: TGTGCCAGCAGCGGTCACAGGAGAATGGATAATTCACCCCTCCACTTT; CDR3: CASSGHRRMDNSPLHF
V: TRBV6-1; J: TRBJ1-2; size: -; D: -; DNA: TGTGCCAGCAGTGAAGTCCAGGGTAAGGACTATGGCTACACCTTC; CDR3: CASSEVQGKDYGYTF
V: TRBV27; J: TRBJ2-7; size: -; D: -; DNA: TGTGCCAGCAGTTCCCAGCTAGGGGGGGGTTGGTACTTC; CDR3: CASSSQLGGGWYF
V: TRBV7-9; J: TRBJ2-5; size: -; D: TRBD2; DNA: TGTGCCAGCAGCTTGGGCGGGAGGGGGATTGAAGAGACCCAGTACTTC; CDR3: CASSLGGRGIEETQYF